This T cell receptor (beta chain) was sequenced during a study of T-cell reconstitution after alpha-beta-depleted transplantation in children. Trimming left V 6 bases short and J 4 bases short, with 13 bases between. Germline V gene sequence: CDR1 SGHKS, CDR2 YYEKEE (reference sequence). This CDR3 comprises 13 residues. This sample's TCRbeta library carried unique molecular identifier barcodes. TCRdb re-analysed the PCR reads in MiXCR, keeping a single row per CDR3 protein. The sample has about 540,000 distinct CDR3 sequences, more than 20% seen once. This rearrangement joins TRBV5-5 to TRBJ1-2, with D possibly matching TRBD1 (5 bases). The clonotype comes from a boy younger than two with Wiskott-Aldrich syndrome, due to receive a stem cell transplant. Sequencing was performed on PBMCs, taken before TCRalphabeta/CD19-depleted stem cell transplant. CDR3 residues: CASNMGRSYGYTF. The CDR3 DNA sequence: TGTGCCAGCAACATGGGGCGAAGCTATGGCTACACCTTC.